This TCR beta chain emerged from a study of PD-1 blockade in classical Hodgkin lymphoma. Whole-study results and caveats: Complete responders possessed baseline diversity comparable to newly diagnosed patients.

Every patient experienced relapse after autologous stem cell transplantation, and brentuximab vedotin exposure varied. Patients' outcomes at their best amounted to complete response, partial response or progressive disease. This CDR3 contains 16 residues. The germline gives CDR1 SGHRS, CDR2 YFSETQ. The V end lost 2 bases, the J end lost 5 bases, and 16 bases lay between the germline ends. The method was immunoSEQ multiplex PCR; TCRdb's version includes in-frame clones alone and lacks a portion of them. The table records about 97,000 clones, around 89% of them present only once. Details on this clone: Its antigen is unknown.

The sample here was peripheral blood mononuclear cells (PBMCs), taken before the second cycle of nivolumab. This TCR was recovered from a human donor with classical Hodgkin lymphoma. The V call is TRBV5-1, the J call TRBJ2-2; D perhaps matches TRBD2 (7 bases). The CDR3 DNA reads TGCGCCAGCAGCTTACTGGTGGGGGGGCCAACCGGGGAGCTGTTTTTT. Protein sequence: CASSLLVGGPTGELFF.